A selection of T cell receptor beta chains follows, all from one sample in a study of regulatory T cells in long-lasting Graves disease. TCRdb independently ran MiXCR on the multiplex PCR reads; one entry per CDR3 protein. The sample lists about 460,000 distinct CDR3 sequences; approximately 23% were seen once. Sequencing was performed on peripheral blood mononuclear cells (PBMCs), taken when the disease was refractory, from a patient treated with antithyroid drugs. The receptors were sampled from a female donor with Graves disease. Both conserved end residues are part of each CDR3. D genes are given only for firm matches. The size entry is marked missing in some rows and otherwise reads once, few, many or a size class.

d_gene,abundance,v_gene,j_gene,CDR3nt,CDR3aa
.,many,TRBV6-5,TRBJ1-2,TGTGCCAGCAGTTACTCGTCGGGGAGGGATGGCTACACCTTC,CASSYSSGRDGYTF
.,.,TRBV30,TRBJ2-5,TGTGCCTCCGATCCCGCGAAGGGGGGGGAGACCCAGTACTTC,CASDPAKGGETQYF
TRBD1,many,TRBV2,TRBJ2-7,TGTGCCAGCATCCCACCAGTAGGACAGGGCCACGAGCAGTACTTC,CASIPPVGQGHEQYF
TRBD1,.,TRBV6-5,TRBJ2-7,TGTGCCAGCAGGTACAGGGGTTCGTACGAGCAGTACTTC,CASRYRGSYEQYF
.,many,TRBV30,TRBJ1-1,TGTGCCTGGACAAGGAGTGGGACTGAAGCTTTCTTT,CAWTRSGTEAFF
.,.,TRBV7-8,TRBJ1-1,TGTGCCAGCAGTAAGACCGAAAATGAAGCTTTCTTT,CASSKTENEAFF
TRBD1,many,TRBV2,TRBJ1-2,TGTGCCAGCAGTGACACAGGGGTAAGCGGCTACACCTTC,CASSDTGVSGYTF
TRBD1,many,TRBV7-2,TRBJ2-4,TGTGCCAGCAGCTTAGAAGGGACAGGAGCATCTCTAGCCAAAAACATTCAGTACTTC,CASSLEGTGASLAKNIQYF
.,few,TRBV7-2,TRBJ1-3,TGTGCCAGCAGCTTCGCCACAGCCGGAAACACCATATATTTT,CASSFATAGNTIYF
.,.,TRBV19,TRBJ1-4,TGTGCCAGTAGTATTGAGGGAGTGGGAATCGGAGCTAATGAAAAACTGTTTTTT,CASSIEGVGIGANEKLFF
.,few,TRBV20-1,TRBJ2-7,TGCAGTGCTACACGACCAGGGGAAGGGTACGAGCAGTACTTC,CSATRPGEGYEQYF
TRBD2,many,TRBV12-3/TRBV12-4,TRBJ2-7,TGTGCCAGCAGTTTTAGCGGGACCTCGGGTGAGCAGTACTTC,CASSFSGTSGEQYF
.,many,TRBV2,TRBJ1-1,TGTGCCAGCACCGAGGGGGGAAACACTGAAGCTTTCTTT,CASTEGGNTEAFF
.,.,TRBV19,TRBJ1-3,TGTGCCAGTACCACCTACTCTGGAAACACCATATATTTT,CASTTYSGNTIYF
TRBD1,many,TRBV12-3/TRBV12-4,TRBJ1-5,TGTGCCAGCAGCCTGGGACAGGGAAGCACTCAGCCCCAGCATTTT,CASSLGQGSTQPQHF
TRBD1,many,TRBV6-1,TRBJ1-1,TGTGCCAGCAGCCCCCCGGGACAGGGGGCGCCGAACACTGAAGCTTTCTTT,CASSPPGQGAPNTEAFF
.,.,TRBV6-1,TRBJ2-2,TGTGCCAGCGGTGGGGTTGGTGTACAGAACACCGGGGAGCTGTTTTTT,CASGGVGVQNTGELFF
TRBD1,many,TRBV11-2,TRBJ2-5,TGTGCCAGCAGCTTAGTCCAGGGGGCAGGGACCCAGTACTTC,CASSLVQGAGTQYF
.,many,TRBV28,TRBJ2-5,TGTGCCAGCAGTTTATGGGATAAGGGCGCCCCCGAGACCCAGTACTTC,CASSLWDKGAPETQYF
.,many,TRBV12-3/TRBV12-4,TRBJ1-5,TGTGCCAGCAGTTTCTCTGGAAAGAATCAGCCCCAGCATTTT,CASSFSGKNQPQHF
.,few,TRBV4-1,TRBJ1-6,TGCGCCAGCAGCCAAAGGGACGCCCTTCGGAATTCACCCCTCCACTTT,CASSQRDALRNSPLHF
TRBD1,many,TRBV28,TRBJ2-7,TGTGCCAGCAGTCCCGGGACAGAAGGCTACGAGCAGTACTTC,CASSPGTEGYEQYF
.,.,TRBV5-6,TRBJ2-7,TGTGCCAGCAGCTTCACTCCCTACGAGCAGTACTTC,CASSFTPYEQYF
TRBD2,.,TRBV6-2/TRBV6-3,TRBJ2-1,TGTGCCAGCAGTAGTTGGAGCGGGGGGTGGGATGAGCAGTTCTTC,CASSSWSGGWDEQFF
TRBD1,few,TRBV19,TRBJ2-7,TGTGCCAGTAGTATTCGAGGGACAGGATTACACGAGCAGTACTTC,CASSIRGTGLHEQYF
.,.,TRBV7-9,TRBJ2-2,TGTGCCAGCAGCTTAGGACAGGCTCTGACCGGGGAGCTGTTTTTT,CASSLGQALTGELFF
TRBD1,.,TRBV4-1,TRBJ1-1,TGCGCCAGCAGCCGAGGGGGCAGATCGAACACTGAAGCTTTCTTT,CASSRGGRSNTEAFF
TRBD1,many,TRBV20-1,TRBJ1-2,TGCAGTGCTCTGGACAGGGACTTGGCTGGCTACACCTTC,CSALDRDLAGYTF
.,few,TRBV12-3/TRBV12-4,TRBJ1-2,TGTGCCAGCAGTTTTGGGGGGGCGGATGGCTACACCTTC,CASSFGGADGYTF
.,few,TRBV30,TRBJ2-7,TGTGCCTGGAGTGACAAAGGGACCACCGAGCAGTACTTC,CAWSDKGTTEQYF
.,few,TRBV6-1,TRBJ2-5,TGTGCCAGCAGTCCAGCGGGCTGGGGAGAGACCCAGTACTTC,CASSPAGWGETQYF
.,many,TRBV7-2,TRBJ1-1,TGTGCCAGCAGCCTCAGAAACCTATGGAGCACTGAAGCTTTCTTT,CASSLRNLWSTEAFF
.,.,TRBV7-8,TRBJ2-1,TGTGCCAGCAGCCCCGGACTGGGGAATGAGCAGTTCTTC,CASSPGLGNEQFF
TRBD2,.,TRBV29-1,TRBJ2-1,TGCAGCGTTGACGGCGGGAGTCCCCCCTACAATGAGCAGTTCTTC,CSVDGGSPPYNEQFF
.,.,TRBV15,TRBJ2-2,TGTGCCACCAGCAGCACCGGACTTCTTCCCACCGGGGAGCTGTTTTTT,CATSSTGLLPTGELFF
.,.,TRBV7-2,TRBJ2-5,TGTGCCAGCAGAACAGGGCCAGAGACCCAGTACTTC,CASRTGPETQYF
TRBD2,few,TRBV7-9,TRBJ2-7,TGTGCCAGCAGCTTAGCCCCGGGACTACTTCCCTCCTACGAGCAGTACTTC,CASSLAPGLLPSYEQYF
.,many,TRBV28,TRBJ1-5,TGTGCCAGCAGTTTGTCTTCAGACAATCAGCCCCAGCATTTT,CASSLSSDNQPQHF
TRBD1,many,TRBV20-1,TRBJ1-4,TGCAGTACGGACAGGGGGCCTAATGAAAAACTGTTTTTT,CSTDRGPNEKLFF
.,few,TRBV5-6,TRBJ1-5,TGTGCCAGCAGCTTGGGGGTACTTCATGTGCCTAACAATCAGCCCCAGCATTTT,CASSLGVLHVPNNQPQHF
TRBD2,many,TRBV12-3/TRBV12-4,TRBJ2-7,TGTGCCAGCAGCATTAGCGGGGGGGCAGGCTCCTACGAGCAGTACTTC,CASSISGGAGSYEQYF
TRBD1,many,TRBV6-2/TRBV6-3,TRBJ1-2,TGTGCCAGCAGTTACGGGACAGCCGATGGCTACACCTTC,CASSYGTADGYTF
TRBD1,many,TRBV19,TRBJ1-4,TGTGCCAGTAGGGAACCGGGACAGAACTCTGAAAAACTGTTTTTT,CASREPGQNSEKLFF